Listed below are T cell receptor beta chains from one sample, sequenced in a study of cytomegalovirus exposure and HLA in healthy donors. TCRdb's copy holds only in-frame clones and misses some; the assay was immunoSEQ multiplex PCR. Of 160,000 or so clones listed, around 88% were seen once; the top ten hold 0.7% to 1%. Sequences were obtained from PBMCs. The source of these receptors is a woman aged 25 to 45 in good health and CMV-seronegative. The CDR3 runs from the conserved cysteine through the conserved F or W. The D gene is left open where the match is weak. For some rows the clone size is stated as once, few or many, or as a class when expanded; others skip it.

clone_size: -
v_call: TRBV7-2
j_call: TRBJ2-1
d_call: TRBD2
cdr3_aa: CASSQSGSGANEQFF
cdr3_nt: TGTGCCAGCAGCCAAAGCGGGAGTGGCGCAAATGAGCAGTTCTTC

clone_size: -
v_call: TRBV27
j_call: TRBJ1-4
d_call: -
cdr3_aa: CASSSRGSTNEKLFF
cdr3_nt: TGTGCCAGCAGCTCTAGGGGGTCAACTAATGAAAAACTGTTTTTT

clone_size: -
v_call: TRBV19
j_call: TRBJ2-3
d_call: TRBD2
cdr3_aa: CASSRGLAGGQDTQYF
cdr3_nt: TGTGCCAGTAGTAGAGGACTAGCGGGGGGGCAAGATACGCAGTATTTT

clone_size: -
v_call: TRBV7-6
j_call: TRBJ1-2
d_call: -
cdr3_aa: CASSLYHRANYGYTF
cdr3_nt: TGTGCCAGCAGCTTATATCACAGGGCCAACTATGGCTACACCTTC

clone_size: -
v_call: TRBV11-2
j_call: TRBJ1-1
d_call: TRBD1
cdr3_aa: CASSTTGGTEAFF
cdr3_nt: TGTGCCAGCAGCACAACAGGGGGAACTGAAGCTTTCTTT

clone_size: -
v_call: TRBV28
j_call: TRBJ2-7
d_call: TRBD2
cdr3_aa: CASNSAGGVGYEQYF
cdr3_nt: TGTGCCAGCAACTCAGCGGGAGGGGTGGGGTACGAGCAGTACTTC

clone_size: -
v_call: TRBV29-1
j_call: TRBJ2-7
d_call: TRBD2
cdr3_aa: CSARGAYEQYF
cdr3_nt: TGCAGCGCCCGGGGGGCCTACGAGCAGTACTTC

clone_size: -
v_call: TRBV5-6
j_call: TRBJ1-5
d_call: TRBD1
cdr3_aa: CASSYGTGEDQPQHF
cdr3_nt: TGTGCCAGCAGCTACGGGACAGGGGAAGATCAGCCCCAGCATTTT

clone_size: -
v_call: TRBV4-1
j_call: TRBJ1-2
d_call: -
cdr3_aa: CASSQQRIYGYTF
cdr3_nt: TGCGCCAGCAGCCAACAGAGGATTTATGGCTACACCTTC

clone_size: once
v_call: TRBV6-5
j_call: TRBJ1-6
d_call: TRBD1
cdr3_aa: CASSHNRGNSPLHF
cdr3_nt: TGTGCCAGCAGCCACAACAGGGGTAATTCACCCCTCCACTTT

clone_size: -
v_call: TRBV19
j_call: TRBJ1-5
d_call: -
cdr3_aa: CASRWQASNQPQHF
cdr3_nt: TGTGCCAGTAGGTGGCAGGCGAGCAATCAGCCCCAGCATTTT

clone_size: -
v_call: TRBV27
j_call: TRBJ1-2
d_call: TRBD1
cdr3_aa: CASRPDRVTNGYTF
cdr3_nt: TGTGCCAGCAGGCCGGACAGGGTAACTAATGGCTACACCTTC

clone_size: -
v_call: TRBV30
j_call: TRBJ1-1
d_call: -
cdr3_aa: CAWSGGLPNTEAFF
cdr3_nt: TGTGCCTGGAGTGGGGGCCTTCCAAACACTGAAGCTTTCTTT